These 9 T cell receptor beta chains share one sample of origin, sequenced in a study of CD8 T cells in ankylosing spondylitis. Findings of the study overall: A TCR beta motif of 7 to 9 highly homologous variants seemed to mark ankylosing spondylitis blood.

A single record per CDR3 protein comes from TCRdb applying MiXCR to the 5' RACE reads. The table records roughly 440,000 distinct CDR3 sequences, roughly a sixth of them present only once. For these TCRs, the target antigens are not known. Sequencing was done on a sample of blood, either unsorted or a sorted T cell fraction (not recorded which). Receptors were obtained from a male donor with ankylosing spondylitis.

The rearrangement links TRBV20-1 to TRBJ2-7; tentatively, D is TRBD1 (5 bases). Germline loops: CDR1 DFQATT, CDR2 SNEGSKA (reference sequence). V lost 1 base, J lost 3 bases, and 13 bases lay in between. This CDR3 contains 14 residues. The CDR3 loop reads CSARALGHRYEQYF. The CDR3 nucleotides read TGCAGTGCTAGAGCGCTTGGACACCGCTACGAGCAGTACTTC.

The V gene is TRBV21-1, the J gene TRBJ2-1. TRBV21-1 is labeled a pseudogene. The CDR3 loop spans 16 amino acids. Here the CDR3 reads CASSKVEGGYYNEQFF. The CDR3 DNA sequence: TGTGCCAGCAGCAAAGTAGAAGGGGGCTACTACAATGAGCAGTTCTTC.

This clonotype has only a few counts. The chain recombines TRBV5-1 with TRBJ2-1, with 8 bases that match TRBD2. The CDR3 has 16 amino acids. J was trimmed by 3 bases and V by 0 bases; bases with no gene match: 5. Germline V gene data show CDR1 as SGHRS and CDR2 as YFSETQ. The CDR3 protein is CASSLGVGGGYNEQFF. The CDR3 DNA sequence: TGCGCCAGCAGCTTGGGTGTCGGGGGGGGCTACAATGAGCAGTTCTTC.

This chain uses TRBV2 with TRBJ2-5, with unresolved D. The germline CDR1 and CDR2 sequences are SNHLY and FYNNEI. Trimming pared 6 bases from V and 4 bases from J, leaving 12 bases between. There are 13 residues in the CDR3. The CDR3 DNA reads TGTGCCAGCAGGCCAACGTGGGCAGAGACCCAGTACTTC. Protein sequence: CASRPTWAETQYF.

This clonotype was observed a few times. The chain employs TRBV28 and TRBJ1-5; D is perhaps TRBD1 (6 bases). The germline V gene has CDR1 MDHEN and CDR2 SYDVKM. This CDR3 contains 14 residues. The V end lost 6 bases, the J end lost 1 base, and 10 bases lay between the germline ends. Here the CDR3 reads CASRIDRSNQPQHF. CDR3 in DNA: TGTGCCAGCAGAATAGACAGGAGCAATCAGCCCCAGCATTTT.

This clonotype was detected a few times. The chain links TRBV4-1 to TRBJ2-1, with 7 positions matching TRBD2. This CDR3 has 18 residues. Looked up from germline, CDR1 is MGHRA and CDR2 is YSYEKL. The J segment lost 6 bases and the V segment lost 4 bases, leaving 18 bases of the junction unmatched. The CDR3 here is CASSPRTSKHLSGNEQFF. CDR3 sequence (DNA): TGCGCCAGCAGCCCCCGGACTAGTAAACACCTTTCGGGCAATGAGCAGTTCTTC.

The rearrangement uses TRBV5-1 and TRBJ2-1, with TRBD2 matching 9 bases. V shed 3 bases, J shed 1 base, and the junction held 11 bases outside the gene matches. Per the germline V gene, CDR1 is SGHRS and CDR2 is YFSETQ. The CDR3 sequence is 18 residues long. CDR3 in amino acids: CASSSTTSGLFSYNEQFF. DNA of the CDR3: TGCGCCAGCAGCTCGACGACTAGCGGCCTTTTTTCCTACAATGAGCAGTTCTTC.

V is TRBV12-3 or TRBV12-4 and J is TRBJ2-2, with TRBD2 matching 9 bases. The CDR3 spans 15 residues. V trimming: 3 bases; J trimming: 6 bases; junction bases outside the gene matches: 5. The DNA for the CDR3 is TGTGCCAGCAGTTTGAGCGGGGGGCCCTCCGGGGAGCTGTTTTTT. It yields the protein CASSLSGGPSGELFF.

In this sample, this clonotype turned up a few times. The chain is built from TRBV4-1 and TRBJ1-2; no firm D call. The CDR3 runs to 13 residues. V was shortened by 1 base and J by 5 bases, with 8 bases between the two germline ends. CDR1 is MGHRA, CDR2 YSYEKL, per germline. This chain's CDR3 is CASSQVTDYGYTF. The CDR3 DNA reads as TGCGCCAGCAGCCAAGTCACGGATTATGGCTACACCTTC.